Below, 15 T cell receptor beta chains from the same sample are listed, as sequenced in a study of OX40 agonist ivuxolimab in advanced cancers. Some clones are missing from TCRdb's copy, which holds only in-frame ones; the method was immunoSEQ multiplex PCR. The table includes fewer than 100,000 clones, around 90% detected once. Specimen: CD4+ or CD8+ T cells sorted from blood, collected in a trial of the OX40 agonist ivuxolimab. All receptors come from an adult with an advanced solid tumor such as melanoma, head and neck, liver or kidney cancer.

The chain links TRBV19 to TRBJ2-7; 7 nucleotides match TRBD1. The J segment lost 2 bases and the V segment lost 9 bases, leaving 10 bases of the junction unmatched. CDR3 length: 14 amino acids. Germline V CDR1 and CDR2: LNHDA, SQIVND (reference sequence). The CDR3 loop is CARRGGLQPYEQYF. The CDR3 nucleotides are TGTGCCAGAAGAGGGGGCCTACAACCCTACGAGCAGTACTTC.

V gene TRBV19 combines with J gene TRBJ1-2; D possibly corresponds to TRBD1 (5 bases). The CDR3 runs to 11 residues. CDR1 LNHDA and CDR2 SQIVND come from the germline V gene (reference sequence). The CDR3 region is CSTATNYGYTF. The CDR3 DNA follows: TGTTCGACAGCCACTAACTATGGCTACACCTTC.

The chain is built from TRBV6-1 and TRBJ1-4; TRBD1 agrees at 10 bases. CDR3 length: 14 residues. The germline CDR1 and CDR2 sequences are MNHNS and SASEGT. V shed 5 bases and J 6 bases; nucleotides not matched to a gene: 3. The chain's CDR3 is CASSRDRGYEKLFF. CDR3 DNA sequence: TGTGCCAGCAGTAGGGACAGGGGCTATGAAAAACTGTTTTTT.

The rearrangement links TRBV18 to TRBJ1-1; D is possibly TRBD1 (5 bases). The V end was cut by 2 bases, the J end by 4 bases, with 8 bases between. The CDR3 consists of 13 residues. The germline V gene has CDR1 KGHSH and CDR2 LQKENI. CDR3 protein: CASSPWGSTEAFF. CDR3 coding DNA: TGTGCCAGCTCACCATGGGGGAGCACTGAAGCTTTCTTT.

This clone was seen a single time. V is TRBV27 and J is TRBJ2-1, with 10 nucleotides matching TRBD2. With V trimmed by 4 bases and J by 8 bases, 8 bases remained unmatched. The CDR3 consists of 15 residues. The germline CDR1 and CDR2 sequences are MNHEY and SMNVEV (reference sequence). For the CDR3, the DNA is TGTGCCAGCAGTTCAGCGGGAGGGTATGTCGATGAGCAGTTCTTC. Amino acid sequence: CASSSAGGYVDEQFF.

The rearrangement joins TRBV19 to TRBJ2-5, with D perhaps matching TRBD1 (6 bases). V lost 5 bases and J lost 3, with 16 bases in between. The germline CDR1 and CDR2 sequences are LNHDA and SQIVND (reference sequence). CDR3 length: 15 amino acids. The CDR3: CASSPQTGTKETQYF. DNA of the CDR3: TGTGCCAGTAGTCCTCAGACAGGAACTAAAGAGACCCAGTACTTC.

The chain joins TRBV4-2 to TRBJ2-1; 9 nucleotides align to TRBD2. Germline assignment: CDR1 LGHNA and CDR2 YNFKEQ. The CDR3 loop spans 17 amino acids. V gave up 0 bases and J gave up 6 bases; unmatched junction bases: 9. The CDR3 nucleotides read TGTGCCAGCAGCCAAGATCAATGGCGGGAGGGCCGCAATGAGCAGTTCTTC. Protein product: CASSQDQWREGRNEQFF.

This clone appeared once. This chain uses TRBV12-5 with TRBJ2-5, with D perhaps TRBD2 (7 bases). The CDR3 loop spans 13 amino acids. CDR1 is LGHNT, CDR2 FRNRAP, per germline. V dropped 8 bases and J dropped 6 bases, with 16 bases sitting between them. CDR3 nucleotide sequence: TGTGCTAGTTCTACACTGGGGGGGCAGACCCAGTACTTC. Amino acid sequence: CASSTLGGQTQYF.

This rearrangement joins TRBV5-1 to TRBJ1-1; weak D call: TRBD1 (5 bases). The V gene lost 5 bases and the J gene lost 1 base, with 12 bases spanning the gap. Germline CDR1 reads SGHRS; CDR2 reads YFSETQ. This CDR3 comprises 14 residues. DNA for the CDR3: TGCGCCAGCAGGGCAGGGACTTCGAACACTGAAGCTTTCTTT. Translation: CASRAGTSNTEAFF.

The genes are TRBV7-2 and TRBJ1-5; D remains ambiguous. The CDR3 runs 13 residues. CDR1 and CDR2 (germline): SGHTA, FQGNSA. The germline V and J ends were trimmed by 3 bases and 4 bases, with 7 bases remaining between them. The CDR3 sequence: CASSFYRNQPQHF. The CDR3 DNA reads as TGTGCCAGCAGCTTTTACCGGAATCAGCCCCAGCATTTT.

The chain is built from TRBV5-1 and TRBJ2-7, with 10 nucleotides matching TRBD1. J was trimmed by 4 bases and V by 2 bases; bases with no gene match: 3. The CDR3 has 14 residues. The germline V gene encodes CDR1 SGHRS and CDR2 YFSETQ. The CDR3 bases are TGCGCCAGCAGCTTAGACAGGGGGCTATACGAGCAGTACTTC. It yields the protein CASSLDRGLYEQYF.

This chain links TRBV11-2 with TRBJ1-2, with 8 bases matching TRBD1. V was clipped by 4 bases and J by 1 base; unmatched bases: 11. The CDR3 is 17 amino acids. CDR1 SGHAT and CDR2 FQNNGV come from the germline V gene. The CDR3, as DNA: TGTGCCAGCAGCTCGCCGGAGGGACAGGATTATAACTATGGCTACACCTTC. It encodes CASSSPEGQDYNYGYTF.

The chain links TRBV7-2 to TRBJ2-3, with TRBD2 identical over 8 bases. The J segment lost 2 bases and the V segment lost 1 base, leaving 5 bases of the junction unmatched. The germline V gene has CDR1 SGHTA and CDR2 FQGNSA. The length of the CDR3 is 16 residues. This CDR3 reads CASSLGISGATDTQYF. For the CDR3, the DNA is TGTGCCAGCAGCTTAGGGATTAGCGGGGCCACAGATACGCAGTATTTT.

This clone was seen just once. V is TRBV5-1 and J is TRBJ2-1; 13 bases are a match to TRBD2. In germline, CDR1 is SGHRS, CDR2 YFSETQ. V gave up 5 bases and J gave up 7 bases; unmatched junction bases: 6. CDR3 size: 15 residues. Here the CDR3 reads CASSRTSGSWNEQFF. The CDR3 DNA is TGCGCCAGCAGTCGGACTAGCGGGAGTTGGAATGAGCAGTTCTTC.

The chain links TRBV2 to TRBJ2-3; D possibly corresponds to TRBD2 (6 bases). Trimming took off 8 bases at V and 4 bases at J, with 7 bases between the two ends. The CDR3 has 11 amino acids. Germline CDR1 reads SNHLY; CDR2 reads FYNNEI. The CDR3 is CASGDSDTQYF. The CDR3 DNA follows: TGTGCCAGCGGGGACTCAGATACGCAGTATTTT.